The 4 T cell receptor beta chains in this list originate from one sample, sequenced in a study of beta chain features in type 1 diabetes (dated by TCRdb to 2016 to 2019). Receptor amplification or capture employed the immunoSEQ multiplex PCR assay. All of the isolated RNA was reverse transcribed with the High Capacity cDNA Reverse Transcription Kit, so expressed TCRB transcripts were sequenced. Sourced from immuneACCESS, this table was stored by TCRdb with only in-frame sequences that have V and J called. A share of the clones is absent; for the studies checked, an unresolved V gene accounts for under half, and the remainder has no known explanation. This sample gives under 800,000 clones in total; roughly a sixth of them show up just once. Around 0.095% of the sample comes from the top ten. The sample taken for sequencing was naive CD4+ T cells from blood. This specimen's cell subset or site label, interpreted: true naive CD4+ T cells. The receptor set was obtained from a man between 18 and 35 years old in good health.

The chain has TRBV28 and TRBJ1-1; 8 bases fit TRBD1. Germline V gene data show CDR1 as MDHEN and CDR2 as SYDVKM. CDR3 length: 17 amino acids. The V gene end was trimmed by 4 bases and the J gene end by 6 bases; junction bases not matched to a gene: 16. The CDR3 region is CASSWTGWGIGNSEAFF. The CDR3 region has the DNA TGTGCCAGCAGTTGGACAGGGTGGGGCATAGGCAACTCTGAAGCTTTCTTT. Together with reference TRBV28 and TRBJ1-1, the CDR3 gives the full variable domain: DVKVTQSSRYLVKRTGEKVFLECVQDMDHENMFWYRQDPGLGLRLIYFSYDVKMKEKGDIPEGYSVSREKKERFSLILESASTNQTSMYLCASSWTGWGIGNSEAFFGQGTRLTVV.

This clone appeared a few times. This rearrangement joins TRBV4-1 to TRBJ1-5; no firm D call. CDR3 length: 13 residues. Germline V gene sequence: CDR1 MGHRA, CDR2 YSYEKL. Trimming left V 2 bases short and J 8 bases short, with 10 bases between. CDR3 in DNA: TGCGCCAGCAGCCAACTTCCCGTGGAGCCCCAGCATTTT. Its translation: CASSQLPVEPQHF.

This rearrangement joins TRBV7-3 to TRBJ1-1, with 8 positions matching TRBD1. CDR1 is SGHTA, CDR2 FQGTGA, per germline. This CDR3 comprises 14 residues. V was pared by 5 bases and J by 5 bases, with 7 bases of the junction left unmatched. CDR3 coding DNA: TGTGCCAGCAGCGAGGACAGGGCATCAACTGAAGCTTTCTTT. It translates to CASSEDRASTEAFF.

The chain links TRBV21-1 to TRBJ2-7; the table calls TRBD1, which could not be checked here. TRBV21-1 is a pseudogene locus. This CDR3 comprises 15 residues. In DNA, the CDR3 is TGTGCCAGCACCCTCAGGGTAGTAAGGTCCTACGAGCAGTACTTC. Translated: CASTLRVVRSYEQYF.